The 21 T cell receptor beta chains below come from one sample, sequenced in a study of blood T cells in healthy people across ages. It was with a sample-barcoded 5' primer and a J-beta primer mix that a second PCR of roughly 7 to 12 cycles was run. TCRdb re-called the 5' RACE reads through MiXCR, storing one row per CDR3 protein. Counted here are approximately 900,000 distinct CDR3 sequences, 25% to 35% occurring once; the ten biggest clones make up 10%. These same data were also listed under a study on T cells of mothers and their children.

The sample consisted of blood. Receptor source: a woman between 40 and 55 years old in good health.

This clonotype has more than one count but fewer than ten. The chain employs TRBV25-1 and TRBJ2-3, with 10 nucleotides matching TRBD2. The CDR3 is 18 amino acids. Germline CDR1 MGHDK, CDR2 SYGVNS. V shed 0 bases, J shed 0 bases, and the junction held 6 bases outside the gene matches. CDR3 sequence (DNA): TGTGCCAGCAGTGAATATTCTAGCGGGGGTTCTAGCACAGATACGCAGTATTTT. Its translation is CASSEYSSGGSSTDTQYF.

This clonotype was seen many times. The rearrangement links TRBV2 to TRBJ2-5, with 7 bases lining up with TRBD1. From germline, CDR1 is SNHLY and CDR2 FYNNEI. Unmatched junction bases numbered 9, after V lost 7 bases and J lost 1 base. This CDR3 region has 15 residues. CDR3 sequence: CASTETGTLQETQYF. Here the CDR3 DNA reads TGTGCCAGCACCGAGACAGGGACCCTCCAAGAGACCCAGTACTTC.

This clonotype was seen ten or more times. The rearrangement uses TRBV7-9 and TRBJ2-7, with D perhaps given as TRBD1 or TRBD2 (5 bases each). Germline values: CDR1 SEHNR, CDR2 FQNEAQ (reference sequence). Trimming stripped 5 bases from V and 2 bases from J, with 10 bases between. This CDR3 is 13 amino acids long. The chain's CDR3 is CASSRDGTYEQYF. CDR3 sequence (DNA): TGTGCCAGCAGCCGGGACGGAACCTACGAGCAGTACTTC.

The sample holds a few counts of this clonotype. J is TRBJ2-5 and V is TRBV14, with a tentative D call TRBD1 (5 bases). The CDR3 has 15 residues. Germline V CDR1 and CDR2: SGHDN, FVKESK. Trimming took off 0 bases at V and 5 bases at J, with 13 bases between the two ends. The CDR3 here is CASSQEGQGAETQYF. Here the CDR3 DNA reads TGTGCCAGCAGCCAAGAAGGGCAGGGCGCGGAGACCCAGTACTTC.

This sequence joins TRBV20-1 and TRBJ1-2; TRBD1 matches at 7 bases. The V and J ends lost 6 bases and 8 bases, in that order; junction bases with no gene match: 15. The germline gives CDR1 DFQATT, CDR2 SNEGSKA (reference sequence). The CDR3 totals 14 residues. The CDR3 DNA is TGCAGTGCAAAAAGCGACAGGGCCCTAGGGGGCTACACCTTC. Translated, it gives CSAKSDRALGGYTF.

This clonotype was recorded a few times. This chain's CDR3 is CASIGVSGQGGTEAFF. DNA for the CDR3: TGTGCCAGCATTGGGGTGAGTGGACAGGGCGGGACTGAAGCTTTCTTT. This chain connects TRBV2 to TRBJ1-1; 8 bases are a match to TRBD1. V lost 7 bases to trimming and J lost 5 bases; unmatched junction nucleotides: 15. The germline CDR1 and CDR2 sequences are SNHLY and FYNNEI. This CDR3 has 16 amino acids.

A note on this clonotype: It may be a read error: a sequence one base away is much more abundant. The rearrangement uses TRBV20-1 and TRBJ1-1, with D hard to call. CDR3 length: 13 residues. The ends were cut back, 1 base at V and 4 bases at J, with 10 bases in the middle. The germline gives CDR1 DFQATT, CDR2 SNEGSKA (reference sequence). The CDR3 DNA follows: TGCAGTGCTAGAGCTTTGGGTTTCACTGAAGCTTTCTTT. This codes for CSARALGFTEAFF.

The V gene is TRBV12-3 or TRBV12-4, the J gene TRBJ2-2; D remains unclear. V was trimmed by 2 bases and J by 1 base, leaving 8 bases between them. CDR3 size: 15 residues. The CDR3 bases are TGTGCCAGCAGTTTAACCACCAGGAACACCGGGGAGCTGTTTTTT. It codes for CASSLTTRNTGELFF.

V usage is TRBV5-1 and J usage is TRBJ1-4, with D possibly TRBD1 on 5 matching bases. Trimming cost V 0 bases and J 0 bases, with 9 bases left between them. There are 16 residues in the CDR3. CDR1 SGHRS and CDR2 YFSETQ come from the germline V gene. The DNA for the CDR3 is TGCGCCAGCAGCTTGGCGACAGATGCAACTAATGAAAAACTGTTTTTT. Its protein product is CASSLATDATNEKLFF.

The CDR3 sequence: CASRRSYGRLTYEQYF. The DNA of the CDR3 is TGTGCCAGCAGAAGATCTTACGGGAGACTAACCTACGAGCAGTACTTC. The chain is built from TRBV11-2 and TRBJ2-7; TRBD2 is a possible D gene (6 bases). The CDR3 has 16 residues. Trimming cost V 6 bases and J 2 bases, with 20 bases left between them. The germline CDR1 and CDR2 sequences are SGHAT and FQNNGV.

The chain is built from TRBV18 and TRBJ1-1; D gene uncertain. Germline lookup yields CDR1 KGHSH and CDR2 LQKENI. This CDR3 is 14 amino acids long. Trimming left V 0 bases short and J 3 bases short, with 8 bases between. CDR3 nucleotide sequence: TGTGCCAGCTCACCACCATTAAGGGACACTGAAGCTTTCTTT. Its protein product is CASSPPLRDTEAFF. Drawing the rest from reference TRBV18 and TRBJ1-1, the complete variable domain is NAGVMQNPRHLVRRRGQEARLRCSPMKGHSHVYWYRQLPEEGLKFMVYLQKENIIDESGMPKERFSAEFPKEGPSILRIQQVVRGDSAAYFCASSPPLRDTEAFFGQGTRLTVV.

This clonotype was seen many times. This chain uses TRBV25-1 with TRBJ2-7, with 9 bases matching TRBD1. V lost 2 bases to trimming and J lost 0 bases; unmatched junction nucleotides: 8. The CDR3 contains 17 residues. Germline loops: CDR1 MGHDK, CDR2 SYGVNS. The CDR3 is CASSELQGQGSSYEQYF. CDR3 DNA: TGTGCCAGCAGTGAACTCCAGGGACAGGGAAGCTCCTACGAGCAGTACTTC.

The chain combines TRBV29-1 with TRBJ2-7; D call uncertain. V was clipped by 0 bases and J by 6 bases, with 12 bases between them. Germline V gives CDR1 SQVTM, CDR2 ANQGSEA. CDR3 length: 13 residues. CDR3 amino acids: CSVEEGTPFEQYF. In nucleotides, the CDR3 is TGCAGCGTTGAAGAAGGTACCCCTTTCGAGCAGTACTTC.

The genes are TRBV2 and TRBJ1-4; tentative D call: TRBD1 (6 bases). Germline V gene data show CDR1 as SNHLY and CDR2 as FYNNEI. The ends were cut back, 4 bases at V and 0 bases at J, with 18 bases in the middle. The CDR3 extends over 18 amino acids. The CDR3 loop reads CASSGAPGHNPTNEKLFF. The CDR3 nucleotides read TGTGCCAGCAGTGGGGCCCCGGGACACAATCCAACTAATGAAAAACTGTTTTTT. The entire variable domain, with the rest obtained from reference TRBV2 and TRBJ1-4, is as follows: EPEVTQTPSHQVTQMGQEVILRCVPISNHLYFYWYRQILGQKVEFLVSFYNNEISEKSEIFDDQFSVERPDGSNFTLKIRSTKLEDSAMYFCASSGAPGHNPTNEKLFFGSGTQLSVL.

A word on this clonotype: The junction departs from the called germline gene at one end, perhaps through a read error. V and J are TRBV15 and TRBJ2-6; weak D call: TRBD1 (5 bases). Germline lookup yields CDR1 LNHNV and CDR2 YYDKDF (reference sequence). This CDR3 has 16 amino acids. CDR3 DNA: TGTGCCACCAGCGCCCAGGTGGTCTCTGGGGCCAACGTCCCGACTTTC. Translating it yields CATSAQVVSGANVPTF.

CDR3 bases: TGTGCCAGCAGTTTATCGGGACAGGGGACAGATACGCAGTATTTT. It translates to CASSLSGQGTDTQYF. The V call is TRBV27, the J call TRBJ2-3; TRBD1 matches 10 bases. The CDR3 length is 15 residues. Per germline, CDR1 MNHEY and CDR2 SMNVEV (reference sequence). Losses at the gene ends were 0 bases for V and 3 bases for J; bases not matched to a gene: 0.

This clonotype was seen once. The chain carries TRBV4-1 and TRBJ2-5; 8 bases map to TRBD2. The junction had 7 bases not matched to a gene; V was cut back by 0 bases and J by 1 base. CDR1 and CDR2 (germline): MGHRA, YSYEKL. The CDR3 is 17 residues long. This chain's CDR3 is CASSQESPAGVQETQYF. CDR3 in DNA: TGCGCCAGCAGCCAAGAGAGCCCAGCGGGGGTCCAAGAGACCCAGTACTTC.

Ten or more counts support this clonotype. CDR3 sequence: CASSLGDSGPQYF. CDR3 nucleotide sequence: TGTGCCAGCAGCTTGGGAGATAGTGGGCCCCAGTACTTC. The chain links TRBV5-4 to TRBJ2-5; D is unresolved. Per germline, CDR1 SGHNT and CDR2 YYREEE (reference sequence). The CDR3 runs 13 residues. The V gene lost 0 bases and the J gene lost 9 bases, with 12 bases spanning the gap.

This clonotype was recorded at least ten times. The V gene is TRBV9, the J gene TRBJ2-7; D possibly corresponds to TRBD1 (6 bases). V was clipped by 0 bases and J by 4 bases, with 8 bases between them. The CDR3 length is 13 residues. CDR1 SGDLS and CDR2 YYNGEE come from the germline V gene. The CDR3 here is CASSVGTEYEQYF. In DNA, the CDR3 is TGTGCCAGCAGCGTAGGGACAGAATACGAGCAGTACTTC.

CDR3 in DNA: TGCGCCAGCAGCTTGTTAGCAGGAAAAAACACTGAAGCTTTCTTT. This sequence encodes CASSLLAGKNTEAFF. The chain links TRBV5-1 to TRBJ1-1; D gene uncertain. V shed 1 base and J shed 2 bases, with 12 bases lying between them. Germline V CDR1 and CDR2: SGHRS, YFSETQ. This CDR3 spans 15 amino acids.

There are many counts of this clonotype. The gene calls are TRBV10-3 and TRBJ2-3; TRBD2 agrees at 16 bases. Germline CDR1 ENHRY, CDR2 SYGVKD. Germline trimming cut 4 bases from V and 1 base from J; bases unmatched to any gene: 2. The CDR3 sequence is 17 residues long. Here the CDR3 DNA reads TGTGCCATCAGTGTGGGGACTAGCGGGGGGGGCACAGATACGCAGTATTTT. Encoded protein: CAISVGTSGGGTDTQYF.